This T cell receptor beta chain was sequenced for a study of glioma-infiltrating T cells. Germline V lookup: CDR1 MNHNS, CDR2 SASEGT. CDR3 size: 13 residues. V shed 6 bases and J 4 bases; nucleotides not matched to a gene: 3. The iRepertoire nested amplicon-rescue multiplex PCR amplified TCR alpha and beta CDR3s from RNA. TCRdb fed the multiplex PCR reads into MiXCR, producing one record per CDR3 protein. The profile shows some 85,000 distinct CDR3 sequences, around a quarter of them singletons. This clonotype was counted many times. V and J are TRBV6-1 and TRBJ2-5, with TRBD1 matching 9 bases. Sequencing input: glioma tissue, nonneoplastic brain tissue, or PBMCs (not recorded which). The TCR originated in a human donor with low-grade glioma or glioblastoma, undergoing nonglioma brain surgery, or in good health (not recorded which). The CDR3 DNA reads as TGTGCCAGCAGGGGACAGGGTAGAGAGACCCAGTACTTC. Encoded protein: CASRGQGRETQYF.